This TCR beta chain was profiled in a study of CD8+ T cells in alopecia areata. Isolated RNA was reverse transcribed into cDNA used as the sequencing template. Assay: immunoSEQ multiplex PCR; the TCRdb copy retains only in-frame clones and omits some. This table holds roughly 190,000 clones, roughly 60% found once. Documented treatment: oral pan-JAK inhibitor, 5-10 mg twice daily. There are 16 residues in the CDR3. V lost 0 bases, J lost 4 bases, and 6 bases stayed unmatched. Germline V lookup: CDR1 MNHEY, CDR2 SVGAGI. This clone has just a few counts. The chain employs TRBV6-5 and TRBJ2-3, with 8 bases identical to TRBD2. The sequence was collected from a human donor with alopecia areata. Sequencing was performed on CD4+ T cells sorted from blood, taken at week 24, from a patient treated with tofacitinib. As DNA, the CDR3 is TGTGCCAGCAGTTACTCGATTCGCGGGGGGTCAGATACGCAGTATTTT. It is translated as CASSYSIRGGSDTQYF.